This T cell receptor beta chain appears in the sequencing data of a study of patients and donors after allogeneic stem cell transplantation. Germline CDR1 is SGHVS and CDR2 is FQNEAQ. The CDR3 covers 15 residues. After removal of 5 bases from V and 2 bases from J, the junction contained 9 bases not matched to a gene. This clonotype has only a few counts. Using its own MiXCR run on the RT-PCR reads, TCRdb lists one record per CDR3 protein. The sample holds hundreds of thousands of distinct CDR3 sequences, 15% to 20% seen once. This TCR came from a human donor who was either an allogeneic HSCT recipient or a stem cell or donor lymphocyte infusion donor (not recorded which). It is not recorded whose cells these are; they may come from a transplant donor. The sequenced material came from blood, either unsorted or a sorted T cell fraction (not recorded which). The rearrangement joins TRBV7-8 to TRBJ2-7, with TRBD2 matching over 7 bases. The CDR3 DNA sequence: TGTGCCAGCAGCCCCGGGAGCGGGATTACCTACGAGCAGTACTTC. Translated, it gives CASSPGSGITYEQYF. Variable domain in full (rest from reference TRBV7-8 and TRBJ2-7): GAGVSQSPRYKVAKRGQDVALRCDPISGHVSLFWYQQALGQGPEFLTYFQNEAQLDKSGLPSDRFFAERPEGSVSTLKIQRTQQEDSAVYLCASSPGSGITYEQYFGPGTRLTVT.